Listed below are T cell receptor beta chains from one sample, sequenced in a study of control samples from healthy donors and cancer patients. Produced via immunoSEQ multiplex PCR; TCRdb's table is partial and in-frame only. The table includes roughly 93,000 clones, approximately 91% detected once. The sequencing input was PBMCs. These receptors were obtained from a woman in her forties or fifties with colorectal cancer. Both conserved end residues are part of each CDR3. D genes are given only for firm matches. Clone size is shown for a subset of rows, as once, few, many or a class of expanded clone.

NA | NA | TRBJ1-1 | TRBV4-3 | CASRKGSLNTEAFF | TGCGCCAGCAGGAAGGGGTCCTTGAACACTGAAGCTTTCTTT
few | NA | TRBJ1-2 | TRBV2 | CASSEAGTHGYTF | TGTGCCAGCAGTGAGGCAGGGACCCATGGCTACACCTTC
NA | NA | TRBJ2-3 | TRBV9 | CASNRLGSATDTQYF | TGTGCCAGCAACCGATTGGGAAGCGCCACAGATACGCAGTATTTT
NA | NA | TRBJ1-6 | TRBV30 | CAWSMQPETPLHF | TGTGCCTGGAGTATGCAGCCGGAGACACCCCTCCACTTT
NA | NA | TRBJ1-1 | TRBV6-4 | CASSDAVGTEAFF | TGTGCCAGCAGTGACGCCGTCGGGACTGAAGCTTTCTTT
NA | NA | TRBJ1-6 | TRBV7-2 | CASSLAGTNSPLHF | TGTGCCAGCAGCTTAGCCGGGACGAATTCACCCCTCCACTTT
NA | NA | TRBJ1-1 | TRBV5-6 | CASTNRGGWRRTEAFF | TGTGCCAGCACCAACCGGGGCGGGTGGAGGAGGACTGAAGCTTTCTTT
NA | NA | TRBJ2-3 | TRBV6-1 | CASSEGGPRDTQYF | TGTGCCAGCAGTGAGGGGGGGCCCAGGGATACGCAGTATTTT
NA | NA | TRBJ1-5 | TRBV6-6 | CASSYSPDQPQHF | TGTGCCAGCAGTTACTCGCCCGACCAGCCCCAGCATTTT
once | NA | TRBJ1-1 | TRBV5-1 | CASSVQGIWTEAFF | TGCGCCAGCAGCGTGCAGGGAATTTGGACTGAAGCTTTCTTT
NA | NA | TRBJ1-4 | TRBV5-5 | CASSRGDFGEKLFF | TGTGCCAGCAGCCGAGGGGACTTTGGAGAAAAACTGTTTTTT
NA | NA | TRBJ2-3 | TRBV12-5 | CASGFYHTKGGYTDTQYF | TGTGCTAGTGGTTTCTATCACACCAAGGGCGGATATACAGATACGCAGTATTTT
NA | TRBD1 | TRBJ2-1 | TRBV5-1 | CASRATGGNYNEQFF | TGCGCCAGCAGAGCGACAGGGGGCAACTACAATGAGCAGTTCTTC
NA | TRBD1 | TRBJ2-5 | TRBV18 | CASSPLGTGGRQTQYF | TGTGCCAGCTCACCCCTAGGGACAGGGGGCAGGCAGACCCAGTACTTC
NA | NA | TRBJ2-3 | TRBV4-3 | CASSQAGFTDTQYF | TGCGCCAGCAGCCAGGCGGGATTCACAGATACGCAGTATTTT
NA | NA | TRBJ1-4 | TRBV4-1 | CASSPRGQTYSNEKLFF | TGCGCCAGCAGCCCCCGCGGACAGACATATTCTAATGAAAAACTGTTTTTT
NA | NA | TRBJ2-4 | TRBV15 | CATSSLALTKNIQYF | TGTGCCACCAGCAGTCTAGCTCTAACCAAAAACATTCAGTACTTC
few | TRBD1 | TRBJ1-2 | TRBV6-4 | CARLASVQGGRGGYTF | TGTGCCAGGCTTGCCTCCGTTCAGGGGGGGAGGGGTGGCTACACCTTC
NA | TRBD2 | TRBJ2-3 | TRBV5-1 | CASSPPVAGGADTQYF | TGCGCCAGCAGCCCCCCAGTAGCGGGGGGGGCAGATACGCAGTATTTT
NA | TRBD1 | TRBJ1-4 | TRBV4-3 | CASSQRRDSREKLFF | TGCGCCAGCAGCCAAAGACGGGACAGTCGCGAAAAACTGTTTTTT
NA | NA | TRBJ1-2 | TRBV5-1 | CASSGGRMNGYTF | TGCGCCAGCAGCGGGGGCAGGATGAATGGCTACACCTTC